Listed below are T cell receptor beta chains from one sample, sequenced in a study of response to subunit inactivated influenza vaccine. TCRdb re-called the RT-PCR reads through MiXCR, storing one row per CDR3 protein. In the table there are a few hundred thousand distinct CDR3 sequences, approximately 15% of which are singletons. The starting material was PBMCs from blood, obtained approximately 12 days after vaccination. These receptors all stem from a man aged 50-59 years who received an inactivated influenza vaccine. CDR3s include the opening cysteine and the closing phenylalanine or tryptophan. A D gene is named only where the DNA matches it firmly. Rows may omit the clone size; those that give it use once, few, many or a size class.

j_call clone_size d_call v_call cdr3_nt cdr3_aa
TRBJ2-5 few TRBD2 TRBV6-1 TGTGCCAGCAGTGATAGCGGGGGGGAGGAGACCCAGTACTTC CASSDSGGEETQYF
TRBJ2-3 . . TRBV10-2 TGCGCCAGCAGTGAAGGGGGGGGCACAGATACGCAGTATTTT CASSEGGGTDTQYF
TRBJ2-5 few . TRBV6-2/TRBV6-3 TGTGCCAGCAGTTCGACAGCCTTCCAAGAGACCCAGTACTTC CASSSTAFQETQYF
TRBJ2-3 few . TRBV7-2 TGTGCCAGCAGCAGGGTACAAGATACGCAGTATTTT CASSRVQDTQYF
TRBJ2-7 many . TRBV11-2 TGTGCCAGCAGCTTAGGGTACGATAGCTCCTACGAGCAGTACTTC CASSLGYDSSYEQYF
TRBJ1-2 few . TRBV3-1 TGTGCCAGCAGCCAAGGGGCGGTGTCGGGGGCGAACTATGGCTACACCTTC CASSQGAVSGANYGYTF
TRBJ2-3 . TRBD2 TRBV18 TGTGCCAGCTCACCTCGAGCGGGACCTAGCACAGATACGCAGTATTTT CASSPRAGPSTDTQYF
TRBJ1-3 few TRBD1 TRBV7-2 TGTGCCAGCAGCCCTCGGCCGGACAGGGGAACAAACACCATATATTTT CASSPRPDRGTNTIYF
TRBJ2-3 . TRBD2 TRBV28 TGTGCCAGCAGCCTTCCTAGCGGGGGGCCTAGCACAGATACGCAGTATTTT CASSLPSGGPSTDTQYF
TRBJ2-5 few TRBD1 TRBV5-8 TGTGCCAGCAGCTACATGACAGGGCTTGGGGAGACCCAGTACTTC CASSYMTGLGETQYF
TRBJ2-2 many . TRBV3-1 TGTGCCAGCAGCCAAGTTAGCTTCGGGGACACCGGGGAGCTGTTTTTT CASSQVSFGDTGELFF
TRBJ2-1 many TRBD1 TRBV7-9 TGTGCCAGCGGAAAACAGGGGGATGAGCAGTTCTTC CASGKQGDEQFF
TRBJ1-5 . TRBD1 TRBV20-1 TGCAGTGCCCACGACAGGGCGGGGGATCAGCCCCAGCATTTT CSAHDRAGDQPQHF
TRBJ2-1 . TRBD2 TRBV4-2 TGTGCCAGCAGCCCCTCTTCGGGACTAGTAGGCAATGAGCAGTTCTTC CASSPSSGLVGNEQFF
TRBJ2-5 . . TRBV28 TGTGCCAGCAGTTTAACCGGGCCGGGAGCCGGACTCCAAGAGACCCAGTACTTC CASSLTGPGAGLQETQYF
TRBJ2-7 . TRBD1 TRBV20-1 TGCAGTGCTCCCGGGACAGTGCGTCTCGAGCAGTACTTC CSAPGTVRLEQYF
TRBJ2-4 few TRBD2 TRBV2 TGTGCCAGCAGAGCTCGACTAGCCGGGAACATTCAGTACTTC CASRARLAGNIQYF
TRBJ1-1 . . TRBV30 TGTGCCTGGAGTCCAATCGTCAGGGAAAAAGCTTTCTTT CAWSPIVREKAFF
TRBJ2-4 . . TRBV10-3 TGTGCCATCAGTGAGTCAAGTCTAGACATTCAGTACTTC CAISESSLDIQYF
TRBJ2-7 many . TRBV28 TGTGCCAGCAGTTCCCCGCGTCCAACCTACGAGCAGTACTTC CASSSPRPTYEQYF
TRBJ1-2 . . TRBV18 TGTGCCAGCTCACCTAGGGCGGACCCCTATGGCTACACCTTC CASSPRADPYGYTF
TRBJ2-1 . . TRBV7-3 TGTGCCAGCAGCTTAATGGCCGAAGGTGAGCAGTTCTTC CASSLMAEGEQFF
TRBJ1-1 many . TRBV2 TGTGCCACCAGGGGTCTGGGTATACAGGGAATCTCTGAAGCTTTCTTT CATRGLGIQGISEAFF
TRBJ1-5 few . TRBV15 TGTGCCACCAGCAGAGATGGGCGGTCCAATCAGCCCCAGCATTTT CATSRDGRSNQPQHF
TRBJ2-5 few TRBD2 TRBV12-3/TRBV12-4 TGTGCCAGCAGTCTACAATTAGCGGGGGCGGAGACCCAGTACTTC CASSLQLAGAETQYF
TRBJ2-7 . . TRBV20-1 TGCAGTGCCGCTGGGGCTTACGAGCAGTACTTC CSAAGAYEQYF
TRBJ1-6 few . TRBV25-1 TGTGCCACCGAAGGCGTCAGAGGGGCTTCCTATAATTCACCCCTCCACTTT CATEGVRGASYNSPLHF
TRBJ1-5 many TRBD1 TRBV29-1 TGCAGCGTTGAAGCTGACAGGGAGGATCAGCCCCAGCATTTT CSVEADREDQPQHF
TRBJ2-3 many . TRBV29-1 TGCAGCGCAAGGGGGACACCCACAGATACGCAGTATTTT CSARGTPTDTQYF
TRBJ1-4 . TRBD1 TRBV5-1 TGCGCCAGCAGCTTCACAGGGGCTAATGAAAAACTGTTTTTT CASSFTGANEKLFF
TRBJ1-5 many TRBD1 TRBV19 TGTGCCAGTAGCAGAGAACAGGGGGCTGGCAATCAGCCCCAGCATTTT CASSREQGAGNQPQHF
TRBJ2-7 . . TRBV28 TGTGCCAGCAGCCTGTTTGGCGGAAGTAGTGTTTCCTACGAGCAGTACTTC CASSLFGGSSVSYEQYF
TRBJ2-1 . . TRBV7-3 TGTGCCAGCAGCTTAGCTGTTCGGGACTCCTACAATGAGCAGTTCTTC CASSLAVRDSYNEQFF
TRBJ2-7 . . TRBV18 TGTGCCAGCTCAACATCTTCGGGCTACGAGCAGTACTTC CASSTSSGYEQYF
TRBJ2-4 many TRBD1 TRBV7-8 TGTGCCAGCAGCCGCCCCCGGACAGGGCCGCACATTCAGTACTTC CASSRPRTGPHIQYF
TRBJ2-7 . TRBD2 TRBV12-3/TRBV12-4 TGTGCCAGCAGTTTAGGGGCGGGAGGGGAGCAGTACTTC CASSLGAGGEQYF
TRBJ2-4 few TRBD1 TRBV11-2 TGTGCCAGCAGCTTAGTCTGGACAGGGAAAAACATTCAGTACTTC CASSLVWTGKNIQYF
TRBJ2-4 . TRBD1 TRBV6-2/TRBV6-3 TGTGCCAGCCTCCCGGGACAGGGGCCCCTAAGTGACATTCAGTACTTC CASLPGQGPLSDIQYF
TRBJ2-1 . . TRBV12-3/TRBV12-4 TGTGCCAGCAGTTTCGTGGGACTGGGCAGCGGCGTTCAGTTCTTC CASSFVGLGSGVQFF
TRBJ2-1 . . TRBV3-1 TGTGCCAGCAGCCAACGACTAGATAATGAGCAGTTCTTC CASSQRLDNEQFF
TRBJ1-2 many . TRBV5-8 TGTGCCAGCAGCTATGGTTGGGGCCTAAAAAAGCAGGGCTACACCTTC CASSYGWGLKKQGYTF
TRBJ1-1 few TRBD1 TRBV12-3/TRBV12-4 TGTGCCAGCAGTTTCTCCGGGACAGGGGGCGTTGGCACTGAAGCTTTCTTT CASSFSGTGGVGTEAFF
TRBJ1-1 . . TRBV18 TGTGCCAGCTCACCCCTTGGACACCTCTCAGGTGAAGCTTTCTTT CASSPLGHLSGEAFF
TRBJ2-7 . TRBD2 TRBV29-1 TGCAGCGCAGCCCCTAGCGGGAGCACCTACGAGCAGTACTTC CSAAPSGSTYEQYF
TRBJ2-3 few . TRBV7-3 TGTGCCAGCAGCTTGTCCGGTTCTGTGACAGATACGCAGTATTTT CASSLSGSVTDTQYF